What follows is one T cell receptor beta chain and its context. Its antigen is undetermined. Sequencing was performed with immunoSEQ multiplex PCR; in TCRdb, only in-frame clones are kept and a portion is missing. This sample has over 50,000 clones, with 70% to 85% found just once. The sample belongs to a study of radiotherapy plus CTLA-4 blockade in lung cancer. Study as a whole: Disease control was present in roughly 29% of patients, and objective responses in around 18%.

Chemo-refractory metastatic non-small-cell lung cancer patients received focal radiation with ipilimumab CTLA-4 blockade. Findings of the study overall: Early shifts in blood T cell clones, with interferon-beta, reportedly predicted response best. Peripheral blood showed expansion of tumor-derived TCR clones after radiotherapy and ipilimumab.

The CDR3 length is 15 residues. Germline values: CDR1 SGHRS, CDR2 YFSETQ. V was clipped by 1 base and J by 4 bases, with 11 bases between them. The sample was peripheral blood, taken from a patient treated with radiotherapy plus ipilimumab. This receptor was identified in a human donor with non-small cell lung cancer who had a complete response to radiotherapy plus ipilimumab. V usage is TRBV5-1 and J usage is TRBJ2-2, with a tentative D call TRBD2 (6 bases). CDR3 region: CASSLNGGGTGELFF. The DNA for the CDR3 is TGCGCCAGCAGCTTGAATGGGGGAGGCACCGGGGAGCTGTTTTTT.